One and the same sample provided the 18 T cell receptor beta chains below, sequenced in a study of blood T cell repertoires in COVID-19. Libraries were prepared by immunoSEQ multiplex PCR; TCRdb keeps only in-frame clonotypes and omits some of them. In the table there are about 40,000 clones, more than 70% of which are singletons. Sequencing used peripheral blood. The receptors were gathered from a woman in her 70s with acute or convalescent COVID-19.

This clone appeared a few times. The V and J genes are TRBV6-5 and TRBJ2-1; TRBD2 might be the D (5 bases). The CDR3 is 13 residues long. Germline assignment: CDR1 MNHEY and CDR2 SVGAGI. Between the trimmed V and J ends, which lost 4 bases and 4 bases, there was a span of 8 bases. The CDR3 DNA reads TGTGCCAGCAGTTCGGGAAATTACAATGAGCAGTTCTTC. It encodes CASSSGNYNEQFF.

The genes are TRBV6-5 and TRBJ2-1, with TRBD2 matching over 8 bases. Germline CDR1 and CDR2: MNHEY and SVGAGI. The V gene end was trimmed by 5 bases and the J gene end by 3 bases; junction bases not matched to a gene: 6. The CDR3 sequence is 15 residues long. CDR3 sequence: CASSISSGLYNEQFF. CDR3 sequence (DNA): TGTGCCAGCAGTATATCTAGCGGGCTCTACAATGAGCAGTTCTTC.

The chain carries TRBV30 and TRBJ1-5, with TRBD1 matching over 7 bases. The CDR3 spans 16 residues. Per germline, CDR1 GTSNPN and CDR2 SVGIG (reference sequence). V lost 2 bases, J lost 9 bases, and 16 bases stayed unmatched. CDR3 bases: TGTGCCTGGAGTCGACCCCGGGACAGCTTATGGCGGCCCCAGCATTTT. It specifies CAWSRPRDSLWRPQHF.

J is TRBJ2-5 and V is TRBV11-2; D perhaps matches TRBD2 (6 bases). The germline V gene encodes CDR1 SGHAT and CDR2 FQNNGV. Deletions cut 0 bases from V and 0 bases from J, with 20 bases between. CDR3 size: 19 residues. In nucleotides, the CDR3 is TGTGCCAGCAGCTTAGATCAGCCCCGCGTGGGAGGTAACCAAGAGACCCAGTACTTC. Translating it yields CASSLDQPRVGGNQETQYF.

V usage is TRBV19 and J usage is TRBJ1-3; D unresolved. The CDR3 loop spans 14 amino acids. The V gene lost 1 base and the J gene lost 3 bases, with 7 bases spanning the gap. Germline lookup yields CDR1 LNHDA and CDR2 SQIVND (reference sequence). The CDR3 coding sequence is TGTGCCAGTAGTATAGCAGGTGTTGGAAACACCATATATTTT. This encodes CASSIAGVGNTIYF.

The chain links TRBV4-2 to TRBJ2-1; 10 nucleotides agree with TRBD2. CDR1 and CDR2 (germline): LGHNA, YNFKEQ. There are 17 residues in the CDR3. Losses at the gene ends were 0 bases for V and 4 bases for J; bases not matched to a gene: 6. CDR3 loop: CASSQEPSGGLYNEQFF. DNA for the CDR3: TGTGCCAGCAGCCAAGAACCTAGCGGGGGCCTTTACAATGAGCAGTTCTTC.

This chain joins TRBV9 and TRBJ1-4; D remains ambiguous. Germline CDR1 SGDLS, CDR2 YYNGEE. This CDR3 spans 13 amino acids. Deletions cut 2 bases from V and 8 bases from J, with 10 bases between. The CDR3 spells CASSVSVSEKLFF. The CDR3 coding sequence is TGTGCCAGCAGCGTTAGCGTGAGCGAAAAACTGTTTTTT.

The gene calls are TRBV11-3 and TRBJ2-1, with a tentative D call TRBD2 (6 bases). Germline-derived CDR1 and CDR2 are SGHNT and YENEEA. CDR3 length equals 17 residues. The V end lost 5 bases, the J end lost 6 bases, and 23 bases lay between the germline ends. Written as DNA, the CDR3 is TGTGCCAGCAGCCCCCGGGGCGCGGGGCAGTACAGCAATGAGCAGTTCTTC. This encodes CASSPRGAGQYSNEQFF.

The chain is built from TRBV9 and TRBJ2-7; 8 bases are shared with TRBD2. CDR1 is SGDLS and CDR2 is YYNGEE in the germline V gene. V was clipped by 0 bases and J by 2 bases; unmatched bases: 10. The CDR3 consists of 17 residues. CDR3 amino acids: CASSVGDQLAATYEQYF. The CDR3 coding sequence is TGTGCCAGCAGCGTAGGGGACCAACTAGCGGCCACCTACGAGCAGTACTTC.

The chain recombines TRBV27 with TRBJ1-4, with D unresolved. Trimming left V 3 bases short and J 0 bases short, with 17 bases between. The CDR3 has 18 amino acids. CDR1 is MNHEY and CDR2 is SMNVEV in the germline V gene (reference sequence). Here the CDR3 reads CASSFSPQASATNEKLFF. The CDR3 coding sequence is TGTGCCAGCAGTTTCTCTCCGCAGGCCTCCGCAACTAATGAAAAACTGTTTTTT.

The rearrangement uses TRBV9 and TRBJ2-1; 13 bases agree with TRBD2. CDR3 length: 15 residues. CDR1 is SGDLS, CDR2 YYNGEE, per germline. V was pared by 3 bases and J by 10 bases, with 7 bases of the junction left unmatched. CDR3 sequence: CASSAPGTSGKEQFF. CDR3 in DNA: TGTGCCAGCAGCGCCCCCGGGACTAGCGGGAAAGAGCAGTTCTTC. Full variable domain (missing parts from reference TRBV9 and TRBJ2-1): DSGVTQTPKHLITATGQRVTLRCSPRSGDLSVYWYQQSLDQGLQFLIQYYNGEERAKGNILERFSAQQFPDLHSELNLSSLELGDSALYFCASSAPGTSGKEQFFGPGTRLTVL.

This clone was seen a single time. V is TRBV19 and J is TRBJ2-3, with 11 bases fitting TRBD2. This CDR3 is 16 amino acids long. Germline values: CDR1 LNHDA, CDR2 SQIVND (reference sequence). V lost 4 bases to trimming and J lost 2 bases; unmatched junction nucleotides: 5. The CDR3 DNA sequence: TGTGCCAGTAGTACGACTAGCGGGGTGATCACAGATACGCAGTATTTT. This sequence encodes CASSTTSGVITDTQYF.

The V and J genes are TRBV27 and TRBJ2-5; D is undetermined. V lost 11 bases and J 1 base, leaving 17 bases between the germline ends. Per the germline V gene, CDR1 is MNHEY and CDR2 is SMNVEV (reference sequence). The CDR3 totals 14 residues. CDR3 residues: CASARSQFQETQYF. CDR3 bases: TGTGCCTCCGCGAGGAGTCAGTTCCAAGAGACCCAGTACTTC.

The CDR3 DNA sequence: TGTGCCAGCAGAGGGGGGGGAGAAGCCAAAAACATTCAGTACTTC. It encodes CASRGGGEAKNIQYF. The J gene is TRBJ2-4, the V gene TRBV28; D might be TRBD2 (7 bases). This CDR3 region has 15 residues. Germline values: CDR1 MDHEN, CDR2 SYDVKM. V dropped 6 bases and J dropped 0 bases, with 12 bases sitting between them.

The genes are TRBV11-3 and TRBJ2-1, with a possible D match to TRBD2 (5 bases). Germline-derived CDR1 and CDR2 are SGHNT and YENEEA. There are 16 residues in the CDR3. V lost 2 bases to trimming and J lost 5 bases, with 16 bases between them. Here the CDR3 DNA reads TGTGCCAGCAGCTTATTGCTAGCCCAAAATGACAATGAGCAGTTCTTC. This encodes CASSLLLAQNDNEQFF.

This chain connects TRBV6-2 or TRBV6-3 to TRBJ2-1; TRBD1 matches at 8 bases. V dropped 4 bases and J dropped 9; count of bases not matched to a gene: 8. Germline V gene data show CDR1 as MNHEY and CDR2 as SVGEGT. The CDR3 has 14 residues. The CDR3 loop is CASSSLGQGSEQFF. In DNA, the CDR3 is TGTGCCAGCAGTTCCCTAGGACAGGGAAGTGAGCAGTTCTTC.

The gene calls are TRBV2 and TRBJ2-1; no clear D. The CDR3 spans 13 residues. Trimming shortened V by 3 bases and J by 4 bases, and 7 bases separated the two germline ends. Germline CDR1 is SNHLY and CDR2 is FYNNEI. CDR3 amino acids: CASSESFYNEQFF. The CDR3 DNA reads TGTGCCAGCAGTGAGTCGTTTTACAATGAGCAGTTCTTC.

V usage is TRBV19 and J usage is TRBJ1-6; 10 nucleotides agree with TRBD1. Unmatched junction bases numbered 8, after V lost 5 bases and J lost 7 bases. This CDR3 region has 16 residues. CDR1 and CDR2 from the germline V gene are LNHDA and SQIVND (reference sequence). CDR3 in amino acids: CASSPTGGRGNSPLHF. For the CDR3, the DNA is TGTGCCAGTAGTCCGACAGGGGGCAGAGGGAATTCACCCCTCCACTTT. Supplemented by reference TRBV19 and TRBJ1-6, the full variable domain reads DGGITQSPKYLFRKEGQNVTLSCEQNLNHDAMYWYRQDPGQGLRLIYYSQIVNDFQKGDIAEGYSVSREKKESFPLTVTSAQKNPTAFYLCASSPTGGRGNSPLHFGNGTRLTVT.